This T cell receptor beta chain emerged from a study of identical twins. This clonotype has a count of ten or more. Its target is not known. The study, taken as a whole, reports: In monozygotic twins, models underestimated the sharing of out-of-frame TCR alpha. A cross-sectional statistical analysis, not follow-up of the same donors, supported the conclusions. Zero-insertion results could be subject to partial confounding by invariant MAIT and iNKT cells.

Via MiXCR, TCRdb re-called the 5' RACE reads, giving one row per CDR3 protein. The sample holds 250,000 to 350,000 distinct CDR3 sequences, roughly 9.7% seen once. The same data also went into a second study, on yellow fever vaccine responses in identical twins. That paper states: Reported findings indicate that twins' vaccine T cell responses seemed partially convergent, partially personalized.

Sequenced sample: CD8+ T cells sorted from blood. The source of this sequence is a woman between 18 and 29 years old in good health.

The CDR3 region is CASSFGQQYEQYF. In DNA, the CDR3 is TGTGCCAGCAGTTTTGGACAGCAGTACGAGCAGTACTTC. This chain connects TRBV27 to TRBJ2-7; maybe TRBD1 (6 bases). V dropped 3 bases and J dropped 4 bases, with 10 bases sitting between them. Germline CDR1 is MNHEY and CDR2 is SMNVEV (reference sequence). This CDR3 region has 13 residues.